This T cell receptor beta chain came from a study of T cell responses to AZD1222 COVID-19 vaccine. Generated by immunoSEQ multiplex PCR, the TCRdb table keeps only in-frame clones and is missing some. The sample carries about 75,000 clones, approximately 88% recorded once. The study, taken as a whole, reports: When two AZD1222 doses had been given, Spike-specific TCR breadth and depth rose. CD4 TCRs associated with vaccination spanned spike, dominating at 160-218 and 743-854.

To note about this clone: Its specificity is not known.

Germline V gives CDR1 SGHTA, CDR2 FQGNSA. CDR3 length: 15 amino acids. The V end was cut by 4 bases, the J end by 2 bases, with 14 bases between. Sequencing was performed on peripheral blood, taken 28 days after the second dose of the MenACWY control vaccine. J is TRBJ1-2 and V is TRBV7-2, with D perhaps TRBD1 (6 bases). The TCR sequence derives from an adult who received the MenACWY meningococcal vaccine as a control. CDR3: CASSSLGGGNYGYTF. CDR3 DNA: TGTGCCAGCAGCTCCCTAGGGGGGGGGAACTATGGCTACACCTTC.